These T cell receptor beta chains were read from a single sample in a study of cytomegalovirus exposure and HLA in healthy donors. TCRdb's copy holds only in-frame clones and misses some; the assay was immunoSEQ multiplex PCR. The sample records 95,000 to 150,000 clones, under 90% being singletons. The sample comprised PBMCs. The receptors derive from a woman aged 40 to 49 in good health and CMV-seronegative. The CDR3 runs from the conserved cysteine through the conserved F or W. A D gene is named only where the DNA matches it firmly. Clone size is given for some rows only: seen once, a few or many times, or a class if the clone is expanded.

V gene	clone size	CDR3 length	D gene	J gene	CDR3 protein	CDR3 DNA
TRBV10-3	NA	14	NA	TRBJ2-5	CAISGGGVSETQYF	TGTGCCATCAGTGGAGGCGGGGTCTCGGAGACCCAGTACTTC
TRBV7-2	NA	15	NA	TRBJ1-5	CASSLEPGGNQPQHF	TGTGCCAGCAGCTTAGAACCAGGGGGCAATCAGCCCCAGCATTTT
TRBV30	once	12	NA	TRBJ2-1	CAWSGRAFNRFF	TGTGCCTGGAGTGGCAGGGCTTTTAATCGCTTCTTC
TRBV19	NA	13	TRBD2	TRBJ2-7	CASSNHERGEQYF	TGTGCCAGTAGTAATCATGAGCGGGGAGAGCAGTACTTC
TRBV7-3	NA	13	NA	TRBJ2-7	CASSLYREGEQYF	TGTGCCAGCAGCTTGTACAGGGAGGGCGAGCAGTACTTC
TRBV7-9	NA	14	TRBD1	TRBJ2-7	CASSQGTGDYEQYF	TGTGCCAGCAGCCAAGGGACAGGCGACTACGAGCAGTACTTC
TRBV2	few	12	NA	TRBJ1-2	CASSNRPGGYTF	TGTGCCAGCAGTAACAGGCCGGGTGGCTACACCTTC
TRBV5-8	NA	14	NA	TRBJ2-3	CASSLRQFTDTQYF	TGTGCCAGCAGCTTGCGACAGTTCACAGATACGCAGTATTTT
TRBV5-6	NA	19	TRBD1	TRBJ2-2	CASSWGAGSGGVRTGELFF	TGTGCCAGCAGCTGGGGGGCAGGGTCAGGGGGCGTTCGAACCGGGGAGCTGTTTTTT
TRBV4-1	few	16	TRBD1	TRBJ1-1	CASSQDQGQGAFEAFF	TGCGCCAGCAGCCAAGATCAGGGGCAGGGGGCGTTTGAAGCTTTCTTT
TRBV14	NA	13	NA	TRBJ2-5	CASSRPSGETQYF	TGTGCCAGCAGCCGCCCGTCGGGGGAGACCCAGTACTTC
TRBV5-6	NA	14	TRBD1	TRBJ1-2	CASSFGTGPYGYTF	TGCGCCAGCAGCTTCGGGACAGGCCCCTATGGCTACACCTTC
TRBV29-1	few	15	TRBD1	TRBJ1-2	CSVEEGQVANYGYTF	TGCAGCGTTGAAGAAGGACAGGTTGCCAACTATGGCTACACCTTC
TRBV27	once	14	TRBD1	TRBJ2-2	CASRAGGYNGELFF	TGTGCCAGCAGGGCAGGGGGCTATAACGGGGAGCTGTTTTTT
TRBV18	NA	16	TRBD1	TRBJ2-6	CASSRDRASGANVLTF	TGTGCCAGCTCCCGGGACAGGGCCTCTGGGGCCAACGTCCTGACTTTC
TRBV9	NA	13	NA	TRBJ2-5	CASSVSSQGNQYF	TGTGCCAGCAGCGTATCTTCACAGGGTAACCAGTACTTC
TRBV28	NA	15	NA	TRBJ1-4	CASRPPRGANEKLFF	TGTGCCAGCAGACCCCCTCGGGGGGCTAATGAAAAACTGTTTTTT
TRBV30	NA	14	NA	TRBJ2-1	CAWIKGGRYNEQFF	TGTGCCTGGATCAAGGGGGGGAGGTACAATGAGCAGTTCTTC
TRBV18	NA	18	NA	TRBJ1-1	CASSPRPSGGVENTEAFF	TGTGCCAGCTCCCCAAGGCCTAGCGGGGGGGTTGAGAACACTGAAGCTTTCTTT
TRBV5-1	NA	15	NA	TRBJ2-7	CASSLAVDRAYEQYF	TGCGCCAGCAGCCTAGCGGTGGACAGGGCCTACGAGCAGTACTTC
TRBV5-4	NA	17	TRBD2	TRBJ2-1	CASSSRQGLAGFGEQFF	TGTGCCAGCAGCTCAAGACAGGGACTAGCGGGATTCGGTGAGCAGTTCTTC
TRBV4-3	NA	16	NA	TRBJ1-2	CASSQDLASLNYGYTF	TGCGCCAGCAGCCAAGACCTAGCCAGCCTTAACTATGGCTACACCTTC
TRBV7-9	NA	15	TRBD1	TRBJ2-1	CASSLFDRGLNEQFF	TGTGCCAGCAGCTTATTCGACAGGGGCCTCAATGAGCAGTTCTTC
TRBV11-2	NA	15	TRBD1	TRBJ1-2	CASSADRGHNYGYTF	TGTGCCAGCAGCGCCGACAGGGGGCATAACTATGGCTACACCTTC
TRBV7-2	NA	14	NA	TRBJ1-1	CASSLGTSNTEAFF	TGTGCCAGCAGCTTAGGGACAAGTAACACTGAAGCTTTCTTT
TRBV2	NA	16	TRBD2	TRBJ2-3	CASRRLAGGPQDTQYF	TGTGCCAGCAGGAGACTAGCGGGGGGTCCCCAAGATACGCAGTATTTT
TRBV2	NA	14	NA	TRBJ1-4	CATHPGLKNEKLFF	TGTGCCACGCACCCGGGACTGAAAAATGAAAAACTGTTTTTT
TRBV28	NA	14	NA	TRBJ1-5	CASSLKGPLTPQHF	TGTGCCAGCAGTTTGAAGGGGCCCCTGACGCCCCAGCATTTT
TRBV30	once	14	NA	TRBJ1-2	CAWSETPSLEGYTF	TGTGCCTGGAGTGAGACCCCCAGCCTAGAGGGCTACACCTTC
TRBV7-2	NA	14	NA	TRBJ1-3	CASSSDMFGNTIYF	TGTGCCAGCAGCTCGGACATGTTTGGAAACACCATATATTTT
TRBV5-1	NA	16	NA	TRBJ1-1	CASSLDQVRMNTEAFF	TGCGCCAGCAGCTTGGATCAGGTTAGAATGAACACTGAAGCTTTCTTT
TRBV4-3	NA	15	TRBD2	TRBJ2-7	CASSQGTSGRYEQYF	TGCGCCAGCAGCCAAGGGACTAGCGGGAGATACGAGCAGTACTTC
TRBV5-1	NA	13	TRBD1	TRBJ2-5	CASSEDRGETQYF	TGCGCCAGCAGCGAGGACAGGGGGGAGACCCAGTACTTC
TRBV4-1	NA	17	TRBD1	TRBJ2-3	CASSQDRDGQGRNTQYF	TGCGCCAGCAGCCAAGATCGAGACGGACAGGGTAGAAATACGCAGTATTTT
TRBV6-1	NA	15	NA	TRBJ2-3	CASSERRTSTDTQYF	TGTGCCAGCAGTGAAAGGAGAACTAGCACAGATACGCAGTATTTT
TRBV6-1	once	13	NA	TRBJ1-3	CASRDGLGNTIYF	TGTGCCAGCAGGGACGGACTTGGAAACACCATATATTTT
TRBV7-2	NA	12	TRBD2	TRBJ2-1	CASRGLAHEQFF	TGTGCCAGCAGGGGACTAGCCCATGAGCAGTTCTTC
TRBV6-5	few	15	NA	TRBJ2-2	CASSSNRGNTGELFF	TGTGCCAGCAGTTCAAACCGAGGGAACACCGGGGAGCTGTTTTTT
TRBV5-1	NA	14	TRBD1	TRBJ1-1	CASSWEGQEREAFF	TGCGCCAGCAGCTGGGAGGGACAGGAGCGTGAAGCTTTCTTT
TRBV6-1	NA	16	NA	TRBJ2-2	CASSGRLGRGTGELFF	TGTGCCAGCAGTGGCCGGTTGGGTAGGGGGACCGGGGAGCTGTTTTTT
TRBV4-1	NA	15	NA	TRBJ2-7	CASSQVDGGYYEQYF	TGCGCCAGCAGCCAAGTCGACGGAGGCTACTACGAGCAGTACTTC
TRBV5-1	NA	15	NA	TRBJ2-3	CASRSRSPSTDTQYF	TGCGCCAGCAGGTCTAGGTCCCCTAGCACAGATACGCAGTATTTT
TRBV27	NA	13	NA	TRBJ1-1	CASTQPGTLEAFF	TGTGCCAGCACCCAACCCGGGACTCTTGAAGCTTTCTTT
TRBV7-2	NA	15	TRBD2	TRBJ2-1	CASSGPGTSANEQFF	TGTGCCAGCAGCGGGCCCGGGACTAGCGCCAATGAGCAGTTCTTC
TRBV4-2	NA	16	NA	TRBJ1-2	CASSQDPSGTVNGYTF	TGTGCCAGCAGCCAAGATCCGTCAGGGACTGTCAATGGCTACACCTTC
TRBV2	NA	16	NA	TRBJ1-5	CASSVTGGGRNQPQHF	TGTGCCAGCAGTGTAACGGGGGGGGGTCGCAATCAGCCCCAGCATTTT
TRBV7-2	NA	14	NA	TRBJ1-4	CASSSGGLVEKLFF	TGTGCCAGCAGTTCCGGGGGGCTAGTGGAAAAACTGTTTTTT
TRBV9	NA	14	NA	TRBJ1-5	CASSEPRGNQPQHF	TGTGCCAGCAGCGAGCCCAGGGGCAATCAGCCCCAGCATTTT